Detailed here is one T cell receptor beta chain. The antigen is unknown. During the collection period, no donor immune events like infections were recorded. This entry is derived from a study of identifying expanded T cells in peripheral blood. Study results and limitations: Over approximately two and four weeks, about 17 and 20 clones changed, versus approximately 1.1 between replicates. Variance in clone template counts between approximately two-week samples significantly increased with total template count across all healthy donors.

The method was immunoSEQ multiplex PCR; TCRdb's version includes in-frame clones alone and lacks a portion of them. This repertoire shows about 110,000 clones, approximately 90% found once; its top ten account for 7.5% to 9.5%. The sequenced sample consisted of blood. This clonotype was obtained from a person between 18 and 75 years old in good health.

CDR3 loop: CASSLSGLYGYTF. The CDR3 DNA follows: TGTGCCAGCAGCTTATCAGGTCTCTATGGCTACACCTTC. The rearrangement joins TRBV5-4 to TRBJ1-2; D gene ambiguous. CDR3 size: 13 residues. Germline V CDR1 and CDR2: SGHNT, YYREEE (reference sequence). Trimming removed 2 bases from V and 4 bases from J, with 9 bases in between.